This T cell receptor (beta chain) appears in the sequencing data of a study of identical twins. Findings and limits, study-wide: Low generation probability was overrepresented in out-of-frame alpha sequences shared by twins.

The length of the CDR3 is 16 residues. Germline lookup yields CDR1 ENHRY and CDR2 SYGVKD. The V segment lost 5 bases and the J segment 5 bases; nucleotides outside the gene matches: 8. TCRdb re-called the 5' RACE reads with MiXCR, one entry per CDR3 protein. The sample holds approximately 670,000 distinct CDR3 sequences, around 6.1% seen once. This clonotype was seen many times. Its antigen is as yet unknown. Sequenced: naive T cells sorted from blood. The gene calls are TRBV10-3 and TRBJ2-1, with 11 bases fitting TRBD2. The origin of this receptor is a man between 18 and 29 years old in good health. Here the CDR3 reads CAISQSGTSGNNEQFF. The CDR3 nucleotides are TGTGCCATCAGTCAATCCGGGACTAGCGGCAACAATGAGCAGTTCTTC.